The sequence of this T cell receptor beta chain was determined in a study of patients and donors after allogeneic stem cell transplantation (dated by TCRdb to the early 2020s). Taken from the germline V gene, the CDR1 and CDR2 loops are MGHDK and SYGVNS. Trimming takes 8 bases off V and 4 bases off J; junction bases not matched to a gene: 1. Taken from cysteine to phenylalanine, the CDR3 has 11 residues. The kept DNA is CDR3 alone, 33 bases in frame from the first base. Receptor amplification or capture employed RT-PCR. TCRdb lists the instrument as NextSeq 550. The public reads were quality trimmed at Q25 with fastp and then assembled into clones with MiXCR by TCRdb, keeping productive beta chains. Rows matching on CDR3 protein sequence are summarized as one entry with the most common DNA and genes. The sample data list about a million distinct CDR3 sequences, and more than 15% of these were observed just once. The top ten hold about 6% of the sample.

Of note for this clonotype: It has no known antigen specificity. Per-base quality was not reported, and no clone a single base away is much larger than it.

Here the chain combines TRBV25-1 and TRBJ2-7; 8 middle bases align to TRBD1. The origin of this receptor is a human donor who was either an allogeneic HSCT recipient or a stem cell or donor lymphocyte infusion donor (not recorded which). It is not recorded whose cells these are; they may come from a transplant donor. The sample taken for sequencing was blood, either unsorted or a sorted T cell fraction (not recorded which). DNA sequence: TGTGCCAGCGGACAGGGTTACGAGCAGTACTTC. This yields the protein CASGQGYEQYF.